This T cell receptor (beta chain) was sequenced during a study of metastatic and nonmetastatic thyroid tumors. Per the germline V gene, CDR1 is SGDLS and CDR2 is YYNGEE. The CDR3 is 9 amino acids long, termini counted. A note on this clone: No conserved phenylalanine or tryptophan ends this CDR3, so it is likely a read error. The DNA is left out, because the CDR3 cannot be placed on it with certainty; the CDR3 is given as TCRdb lists it.

TCRdb ran MiXCR on the PCR reads. The data show about 7,900 clones, with about 26% seen just once and about 6.3% held by the top ten. Patients underwent thyroid surgery, and none had received any treatment before it. Specimen: adjacent normal tissue. This TCR was sampled from a female donor with papillary thyroid cancer or a benign thyroid nodule (not recorded which). Some clones in this sample may be carry-over from other donors' samples. V gene TRBV9 combines with J gene TRBJ2-7; the table's D call of TRBD2 was not tested on the DNA. CDR3 sequence: CASSPQYAG.